The 27 T cell receptor beta chains listed next were all sequenced from one sample in a study of T cell responses to AZD1222 COVID-19 vaccine. The assay was immunoSEQ multiplex PCR, and TCRdb's table has in-frame clones only and misses some. Of 100,000 or so clones in the sample, about 91% were seen once. This specimen consisted of peripheral blood, obtained 28 days after the second AZD1222 dose. The receptors were sampled from an adult who received the AZD1222 COVID-19 vaccine.

J is TRBJ2-3 and V is TRBV7-3; D is perhaps TRBD2 (5 bases). Germline-derived CDR1 and CDR2 are SGHTA and FQGTGA. Between the trimmed V and J ends, which lost 0 bases and 0 bases, there was a span of 13 bases. This CDR3 comprises 17 residues. This CDR3 reads CASSLTWSGGSTDTQYF. As DNA, the CDR3 is TGTGCCAGCAGCTTAACATGGAGCGGAGGAAGCACAGATACGCAGTATTTT.

The chain recombines TRBV6-1 with TRBJ1-6; D not resolved. The ends were cut back, 5 bases at V and 7 bases at J, with 6 bases in the middle. The CDR3 runs to 12 residues. The germline gives CDR1 MNHNS, CDR2 SASEGT. The CDR3 region is CASSPLNSPLHF. CDR3 DNA sequence: TGTGCCAGCAGTCCCCTCAATTCACCCCTCCACTTT.

The V gene is TRBV18, the J gene TRBJ1-2, with 9 bases that match TRBD1. The CDR3 length is 15 residues. Germline loops: CDR1 KGHSH, CDR2 LQKENI. Trimming cost V 2 bases and J 7 bases; bases outside gene matches: 8. The CDR3 nucleotides are TGTGCCAGCTCACCAGTAGCGGGACAGGGAACTGGCTACACCTTC. This encodes CASSPVAGQGTGYTF.

The chain uses TRBV14 and TRBJ2-1; TRBD1 matches at 9 bases. Trimming cost V 1 base and J 3 bases; bases outside gene matches: 1. The V gene's germline CDR1 is SGHDN and CDR2 FVKESK. This CDR3 has 15 amino acids. The CDR3, as DNA: TGTGCCAGCAGCCAAGGGACAGGGGTCTACAATGAGCAGTTCTTC. Its translation is CASSQGTGVYNEQFF.

DNA for the CDR3: TGTGCCAGCTCACACTTTTTGCTGGGGACAGCCGAAAATGAAAAACTGTTTTTT. Translating it yields CASSHFLLGTAENEKLFF. The chain employs TRBV18 and TRBJ1-4; 7 bases match TRBD1. The CDR3 contains 18 residues. The V gene's germline CDR1 is KGHSH and CDR2 LQKENI. The junction had 16 bases not matched to a gene; V was cut back by 4 bases and J by 5 bases.

The rearrangement links TRBV25-1 to TRBJ2-1; D gene unclear. Per germline, CDR1 MGHDK and CDR2 SYGVNS. The CDR3 covers 14 residues. Trimming took off 4 bases at V and 9 bases at J, with 16 bases between the two ends. The CDR3 protein is CASSVTTRLAEQFF. CDR3 DNA sequence: TGTGCCAGCAGTGTTACGACTCGCCTGGCTGAGCAGTTCTTC. The whole variable domain, remainder taken from reference TRBV25-1 and TRBJ2-1, is EADIYQTPRYLVIGTGKKITLECSQTMGHDKMYWYQQDPGMELHLIHYSYGVNSTEKGDLSSESTVSRIRTEHFPLTLESARPSHTSQYLCASSVTTRLAEQFFGPGTRLTVL.

This chain links TRBV30 with TRBJ2-5; 9 bases map to TRBD1. Germline trimming cut 4 bases from V and 5 bases from J; bases unmatched to any gene: 11. The CDR3 runs 15 residues. Per germline, CDR1 GTSNPN and CDR2 SVGIG (reference sequence). The CDR3 coding sequence is TGTGCCTGGAAAACAGGGGGCAGTGGGTCGGAGACCCAGTACTTC. Its translation is CAWKTGGSGSETQYF.

A few counts support this clone. The chain employs TRBV5-1 and TRBJ1-2; D is uncertain. V shed 7 bases and J shed 2 bases, with 15 bases lying between them. The CDR3 spans 14 residues. Germline lookup yields CDR1 SGHRS and CDR2 YFSETQ. DNA for the CDR3: TGCGCCAGCCACATACCTGGGTCCAACTATGGCTACACCTTC. As protein: CASHIPGSNYGYTF. The entire variable domain, with the rest obtained from reference TRBV5-1 and TRBJ1-2, is as follows: KAGVTQTPRYLIKTRGQQVTLSCSPISGHRSVSWYQQTPGQGLQFLFEYFSETQRNKGNFPGRFSGRQFSNSRSEMNVSTLELGDSALYLCASHIPGSNYGYTFGSGTRLTVV.

In this sample, this clone turned up a few times. The CDR3 is CASSDGPGGYTF. The CDR3, as DNA: TGTGCCAGCAGTGACGGACCGGGCGGCTACACCTTC. The genes are TRBV2 and TRBJ1-2; D call uncertain. The ends were cut back, 3 bases at V and 8 bases at J, with 10 bases in the middle. The CDR3 has 12 amino acids. The V gene's germline CDR1 is SNHLY and CDR2 FYNNEI.

This clone was seen just once. CDR3 DNA: TGTGCCAGCTCACCATCGCCCCCGGGACAGAGAGGGATGAACACTGAAGCTTTCTTT. Translating gives CASSPSPPGQRGMNTEAFF. The genes are TRBV18 and TRBJ1-1; 7 nucleotides match TRBD1. The CDR3 consists of 19 residues. J lost 0 bases, V lost 2 bases, and 15 bases had no gene match. Per the germline V gene, CDR1 is KGHSH and CDR2 is LQKENI.

The chain couples TRBV12-3 or TRBV12-4 to TRBJ2-1; D gene unclear. The ends were cut back, 1 base at V and 7 bases at J, with 5 bases in the middle. The CDR3 is 12 residues long. The CDR3 DNA is TGTGCCAGCAGTTTAGGGGTAAATGAGCAGTTCTTC. Translated, it gives CASSLGVNEQFF.

The V gene is TRBV28, the J gene TRBJ1-4; 9 bases fit TRBD1. With V trimmed by 5 bases and J by 5 bases, 9 bases remained unmatched. From germline, CDR1 is MDHEN and CDR2 SYDVKM. There are 16 residues in the CDR3. CDR3 loop: CASSSPGTGQNEKLFF. The CDR3 nucleotides are TGTGCCAGCAGTAGTCCCGGGACAGGGCAGAATGAAAAACTGTTTTTT.

The CDR3 region is CASSRGVETQYF. CDR3 bases: TGTGCCAGCAGCCGCGGGGTTGAGACCCAGTACTTC. The chain carries TRBV28 and TRBJ2-5, with a possible D match to TRBD2 (6 bases). Deletions cut 6 bases from V and 5 bases from J, with 10 bases between. The germline CDR1 and CDR2 sequences are MDHEN and SYDVKM. The CDR3 covers 12 residues.

The chain joins TRBV6-5 to TRBJ1-3; no firm D call. Trimming cost V 7 bases and J 0 bases, with 10 bases left between them. The CDR3 extends over 14 amino acids. Germline-derived CDR1 and CDR2 are MNHEY and SVGAGI. Written as DNA, the CDR3 is TGTGCCAGCACCCCGGGGATCTCTGGAAACACCATATATTTT. It encodes CASTPGISGNTIYF.

Written as DNA, the CDR3 is TGCAGCGTTGAGGCTAGCGGTTTCTCCTACGAGCAGTACTTC. Its protein is CSVEASGFSYEQYF. The V call is TRBV29-1, the J call TRBJ2-7, with 7 bases matching TRBD2. Per the germline V gene, CDR1 is SQVTM and CDR2 is ANQGSEA. This CDR3 contains 14 residues. V shed 3 bases and J 0 bases; nucleotides not matched to a gene: 5.

This clone was recorded a few times. The rearrangement uses TRBV19 and TRBJ2-2; 8 bases are a match to TRBD1. Germline V gives CDR1 LNHDA, CDR2 SQIVND (reference sequence). The CDR3 extends over 18 amino acids. The ends lost 4 bases at V and 0 bases at J; junction bases unmatched: 10. The DNA for the CDR3 is TGTGCCAGTAGTAGAAGCCCCGGGACAGGCTCGAACACCGGGGAGCTGTTTTTT. Translation gives CASSRSPGTGSNTGELFF. Combining the CDR3 with reference TRBV19 and TRBJ2-2 gives the whole variable domain DGGITQSPKYLFRKEGQNVTLSCEQNLNHDAMYWYRQDPGQGLRLIYYSQIVNDFQKGDIAEGYSVSREKKESFPLTVTSAQKNPTAFYLCASSRSPGTGSNTGELFFGEGSRLTVL.

The J gene is TRBJ2-5, the V gene TRBV9, with D perhaps TRBD1 or TRBD2 (6 bases each). The ends were cut back, 8 bases at V and 5 bases at J, with 19 bases in the middle. This CDR3 comprises 14 residues. Germline-derived CDR1 and CDR2 are SGDLS and YYNGEE. The CDR3 DNA follows: TGTGCCAGTGCCTGGGGGGCAGGGTTCGAGACCCAGTACTTC. Protein: CASAWGAGFETQYF.

CDR3 protein: CASSTPRTGELFF. In nucleotides, the CDR3 is TGTGCCAGTAGTACCCCACGCACCGGGGAGCTGTTTTTT. J is TRBJ2-2 and V is TRBV19; no reliable D call. The CDR3 has 13 residues. Per germline, CDR1 LNHDA and CDR2 SQIVND (reference sequence). V was trimmed by 4 bases and J by 4 bases, leaving 7 bases between them.

This clone appeared once. V gene TRBV5-6 combines with J gene TRBJ1-5; 9 positions agree with TRBD1. V was pared by 1 base and J by 3 bases, with 5 bases of the junction left unmatched. The length of the CDR3 is 16 residues. Per the germline V gene, CDR1 is SGHDT and CDR2 is YYEEEE. CDR3 region: CASSLLGQGDNQPQHF. The CDR3 bases are TGTGCCAGCAGCTTGCTGGGACAGGGAGACAATCAGCCCCAGCATTTT. The full variable domain, rest sourced from reference TRBV5-6 and TRBJ1-5, is DAGVTQSPTHLIKTRGQQVTLRCSPKSGHDTVSWYQQALGQGPQFIFQYYEEEERQRGNFPDRFSGHQFPNYSSELNVNALLLGDSALYLCASSLLGQGDNQPQHFGDGTRLSIL.

This clone was detected only once. The CDR3 reads CATTRLGASTDTQYF. The CDR3 DNA reads TGTGCCACTACACGGCTTGGGGCTAGCACAGATACGCAGTATTTT. The rearrangement joins TRBV19 to TRBJ2-3; tentatively, D is TRBD1 (5 bases). Germline-derived CDR1 and CDR2 are LNHDA and SQIVND (reference sequence). Trimming shortened V by 10 bases and J by 0 bases, and 17 bases separated the two germline ends. CDR3 length equals 15 residues.

V gene TRBV29-1 combines with J gene TRBJ2-7; a possible D gene is TRBD2 (6 bases). CDR3 length: 12 amino acids. Germline loops: CDR1 SQVTM, CDR2 ANQGSEA. The V end was cut by 3 bases, the J end by 3 bases, with 9 bases between. The CDR3 DNA sequence: TGCAGCGTTGAGGACGGGAGCTACGAGCAGTACTTC. Protein sequence: CSVEDGSYEQYF.

The chain couples TRBV5-1 to TRBJ2-2; D not resolved. Germline V gives CDR1 SGHRS, CDR2 YFSETQ. The CDR3 is 14 residues long. Trimming shortened V by 2 bases and J by 2 bases, and 7 bases separated the two germline ends. The CDR3 here is CASSFERNTGELFF. The CDR3 DNA reads TGCGCCAGCAGCTTCGAGAGAAACACCGGGGAGCTGTTTTTT.

CDR3 nucleotides: TGTGCCAGCAGCCCTCACAGGGGGGGAGATCAGCCCCAGCATTTT. Translated: CASSPHRGGDQPQHF. The chain carries TRBV7-8 and TRBJ1-5; 8 bases map to TRBD1. The CDR3 is 15 residues long. In germline, CDR1 is SGHVS, CDR2 FQNEAQ. V was pared by 5 bases and J by 5 bases, with 8 bases of the junction left unmatched.

The rearrangement uses TRBV27 and TRBJ2-7, with 12 bases identical to TRBD2. With V trimmed by 7 bases and J by 3 bases, 7 bases remained unmatched. The CDR3 covers 15 residues. From germline, CDR1 is MNHEY and CDR2 SMNVEV (reference sequence). CDR3 coding DNA: TGTGCCAGCACCCCCCTAGCGGGAGGGAACTACGAGCAGTACTTC. This gives the protein CASTPLAGGNYEQYF.

The chain recombines TRBV28 with TRBJ2-7; 7 positions agree with TRBD2. This CDR3 contains 15 residues. Per germline, CDR1 MDHEN and CDR2 SYDVKM. The trim removed 7 bases at V and 7 bases at J, leaving 16 bases unmatched. The CDR3 protein is CASTTSPWTRGEQYF. The CDR3 coding sequence is TGTGCCAGCACCACATCCCCTTGGACTAGGGGAGAGCAGTACTTC.

The rearrangement uses TRBV2 and TRBJ1-6; the D gene is possibly TRBD1 (6 bases). Per germline, CDR1 SNHLY and CDR2 FYNNEI. Trimming removed 10 bases from V and 8 bases from J, with 12 bases in between. There are 12 residues in the CDR3. CDR3: CAISNRDSPLHF. The DNA of the CDR3 is TGTGCCATTTCAAACAGGGATTCACCCCTCCACTTT.

The chain joins TRBV20-1 to TRBJ1-5, with D hard to call. The CDR3 loop spans 15 amino acids. Between the trimmed V and J ends, which lost 3 bases and 3 bases, there was a span of 15 bases. Germline V lookup: CDR1 DFQATT, CDR2 SNEGSKA (reference sequence). Here the CDR3 DNA reads TGCAGTGCTAGTTATAAGGTGGGGAACAATCAGCCCCAGCATTTT. This gives the protein CSASYKVGNNQPQHF.